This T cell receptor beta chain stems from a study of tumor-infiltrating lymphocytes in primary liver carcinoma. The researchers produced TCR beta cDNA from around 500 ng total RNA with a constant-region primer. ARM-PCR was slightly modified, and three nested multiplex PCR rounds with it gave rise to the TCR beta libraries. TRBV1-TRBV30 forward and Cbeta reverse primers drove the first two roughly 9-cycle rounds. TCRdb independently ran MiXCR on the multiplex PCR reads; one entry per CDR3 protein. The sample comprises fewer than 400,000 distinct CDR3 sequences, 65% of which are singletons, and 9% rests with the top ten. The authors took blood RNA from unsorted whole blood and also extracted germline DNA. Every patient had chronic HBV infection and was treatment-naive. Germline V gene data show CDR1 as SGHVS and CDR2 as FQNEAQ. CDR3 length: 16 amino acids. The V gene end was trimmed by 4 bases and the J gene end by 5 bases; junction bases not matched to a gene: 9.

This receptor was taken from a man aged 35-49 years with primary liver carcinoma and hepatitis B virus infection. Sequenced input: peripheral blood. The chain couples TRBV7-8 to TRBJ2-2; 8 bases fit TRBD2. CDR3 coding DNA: TGTGCCAGCAGCTCAGTTATGCAGCGGGAGACCGGGGAGCTGTTTTTT. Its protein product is CASSSVMQRETGELFF.